This paragraph covers one T cell receptor beta chain sequence. The antigen remains unidentified. The study ran its PCR with 60 Vbeta and 13 Jbeta primers. The table came from immunoSEQ multiplex PCR; TCRdb's copy has only in-frame clones and leaves some out. The table lists almost 200,000 clones, about four fifths of them singletons. This entry belongs to a study of cytomegalovirus exposure and HLA in healthy donors. Whole-study results and caveats: Being productive about 87% or about 30% of the time was typical of most TCR beta V segments in an earlier analysis. Relative to equally common others, HLA-associated TCR beta chains showed greater clonal expansion in a later analysis. Judged likely to be a sequencing artifact was a cluster of highly shared sequence variants.

Germline V gene data show CDR1 as MNHEY and CDR2 as SMNVEV (reference sequence). The CDR3 covers 15 residues. V shed 5 bases, J shed 6 bases, and the junction held 6 bases outside the gene matches. The chain couples TRBV27 to TRBJ2-5; 13 nucleotides agree with TRBD2. The sample comprised PBMCs. The sequence came from a male donor in good health and CMV-seropositive. For the CDR3, the DNA is TGTGCCAGCAGTGGCTGGACTAGCGGGGGCCAGACCCAGTACTTC. The encoded protein is CASSGWTSGGQTQYF.